The rows below give T cell receptor beta chains drawn from one sample of a study of blood T cell repertoires in COVID-19. The data were produced by immunoSEQ multiplex PCR, yet TCRdb's version contains in-frame clones alone and is incomplete. The sample lists 200,000 to 250,000 clones; about 90% were seen once. Sample: peripheral blood. These receptors were obtained from a man aged 30 to 45 with COVID-19, enrolled during active disease. Both conserved end residues are part of each CDR3. D genes are given only for firm matches. Clone size is not always given. Where it is, it says once, few, many or a class for expanded clones.

>TRBD1|few|TRBV2|TRBJ1-6
CANTRDRYNSPLHF
TGTGCCAACACCCGGGACAGATATAATTCACCCCTCCACTTT
>TRBD1|NA|TRBV7-3|TRBJ1-6
CASSPQTGNNSPLHF
TGTGCCAGCAGCCCCCAGACAGGGAATAATTCACCCCTCCACTTT
>TRBD1|NA|TRBV6-5|TRBJ1-2
CASRTGVLYGYTF
TGTGCCAGCAGGACAGGGGTTCTCTATGGCTACACCTTC
>TRBD1|NA|TRBV29-1|TRBJ2-3
CSVGRTGNTDTQYF
TGCAGCGTTGGGCGGACAGGAAACACAGATACGCAGTATTTT
>NA|NA|TRBV3-1/TRBV3-2|TRBJ2-7
CASSQDTRSSYEQYF
TGTGCCAGCAGCCAAGATACCCGGTCCTCCTACGAGCAGTACTTC
>TRBD1|NA|TRBV27|TRBJ1-6
CASTTGQGRSPLHF
TGTGCCAGCACTACGGGACAGGGGCGTTCACCCCTCCACTTT
>TRBD1|NA|TRBV28|TRBJ1-3
CASSRQGSSGNTIYF
TGTGCCAGCAGTCGACAGGGGTCCTCTGGAAACACCATATATTTT
>NA|few|TRBV7-9|TRBJ2-1
CASSNRKRGYNEQFF
TGTGCCAGCAGCAACCGTAAAAGGGGCTACAATGAGCAGTTCTTC
>TRBD2|once|TRBV7-9|TRBJ2-1
CASSLDIGLGPNEQFF
TGTGCCAGCAGCTTAGATATAGGACTAGGACCTAATGAGCAGTTCTTC
>TRBD2|NA|TRBV5-1|TRBJ2-7
CASRASGGAYEQYF
TGCGCCAGCAGGGCTAGCGGGGGGGCCTACGAGCAGTACTTC
>TRBD2|NA|TRBV9|TRBJ2-7
CASSAGGRDQYF
TGTGCCAGCAGCGCCGGGGGGAGGGATCAGTACTTC
>NA|NA|TRBV14|TRBJ1-3
CASSQASTVGNTIYF
TGTGCCAGCAGCCAAGCCTCAACTGTTGGAAACACCATATATTTT
>NA|NA|TRBV10-3|TRBJ1-1
CAISQHGGAKTKIEAFF
TGTGCCATCAGTCAGCATGGCGGGGCCAAGACGAAAATTGAAGCTTTCTTT
>NA|few|TRBV5-1|TRBJ1-2
CASSPDTNYGYTF
TGCGCCAGCAGCCCGGACACCAACTATGGCTACACCTTC
>NA|NA|TRBV3-1/TRBV3-2|TRBJ2-5
CASSPPGETQYF
TGTGCCAGCAGCCCTCCGGGAGAGACCCAGTACTTC
>TRBD1|NA|TRBV5-1|TRBJ1-3
CASSPGQISGNTIYF
TGCGCCAGCAGCCCGGGACAGATCTCTGGAAACACCATATATTTT
>TRBD2|NA|TRBV6-5|TRBJ2-7
CASTRGVYEQYF
TGTGCCAGCACCCGGGGGGTCTACGAGCAGTACTTC
>NA|few|TRBV4-1|TRBJ2-1
CASSQDDGSAYNEQFF
TGCGCCAGCAGCCAAGATGACGGGAGTGCCTACAATGAGCAGTTCTTC
>TRBD2|NA|TRBV5-8|TRBJ2-1
CASSSRFSGSANNEQFF
TGTGCCAGCAGCTCCCGATTTAGCGGGAGCGCTAACAATGAGCAGTTCTTC
>NA|NA|TRBV4-3|TRBJ2-2
CASSQVAGELFF
TGCGCCAGCAGCCAAGTCGCCGGGGAGCTGTTTTTT
>TRBD1|NA|TRBV27|TRBJ1-5
CASRPGQANQPQHF
TGTGCCAGCAGACCGGGACAGGCTAATCAGCCCCAGCATTTT
>NA|NA|TRBV19|TRBJ1-4
CASSMLDSPYEKLFF
TGTGCCAGTAGTATGTTGGACAGCCCCTATGAAAAACTGTTTTTT
>TRBD2|NA|TRBV4-3|TRBJ2-1
CASSQEQMAASGRYEQFF
TGCGCCAGCAGCCAAGAACAGATGGCGGCTAGCGGGAGATATGAGCAGTTCTTC
>NA|NA|TRBV19|TRBJ1-1
CASSYMNTEAFF
TGTGCCAGTAGTTACATGAACACTGAAGCTTTCTTT
>NA|NA|TRBV19|TRBJ1-2
CASMRFGDKMNYGYTF
TGTGCCAGTATGCGGTTTGGGGACAAAATGAACTATGGCTACACCTTC
>NA|NA|TRBV19|TRBJ2-7
CASSMGLAYEQYF
TGTGCCAGTAGTATGGGACTGGCCTACGAGCAGTACTTC
>NA|NA|TRBV24-1|TRBJ2-2
CATQGSNTGELFF
TGTGCCACCCAGGGCTCCAACACCGGGGAGCTGTTTTTT
>NA|NA|TRBV6-2/TRBV6-3|TRBJ2-7
CASSQSMSGSYEQYF
TGTGCCAGCAGCCAGAGCATGTCCGGCTCCTACGAGCAGTACTTC
>NA|NA|TRBV2|TRBJ1-6
CASTTLEGNSPLHF
TGTGCCAGCACTACACTGGAGGGTAATTCACCCCTCCACTTT
>TRBD1|NA|TRBV10-3|TRBJ2-1
CAISAPSGTGGLYEQFF
TGTGCCATCAGTGCCCCATCCGGGACAGGGGGCTTGTATGAGCAGTTCTTC
>TRBD2|once|TRBV7-9|TRBJ2-5
CASSLPFTSVYQETQYF
TGTGCCAGCAGCTTACCCTTTACTAGCGTGTACCAAGAGACCCAGTACTTC
>NA|once|TRBV5-1|TRBJ1-2
CASSITGEPRNYGYTF
TGCGCCAGCAGCATCACAGGAGAGCCCCGGAACTATGGCTACACCTTC
>NA|NA|TRBV2|TRBJ1-1
CATSQHLNTEAFF
TGTGCCACCTCCCAACACCTGAACACTGAAGCTTTCTTT
>TRBD1|NA|TRBV10-3|TRBJ1-2
CAITDGTGYGYTF
TGTGCCATCACTGACGGGACAGGGTATGGCTACACCTTC
>TRBD1|NA|TRBV19|TRBJ1-1
CASTPGQGATEAFF
TGTGCCAGTACCCCGGGACAGGGGGCGACGGAAGCTTTCTTT
>NA|few|TRBV14|TRBJ2-1
CASSQEGQGTYNEQFF
TGTGCCAGCAGCCAAGAGGGCCAGGGAACCTACAATGAGCAGTTCTTC
>NA|NA|TRBV21-1|TRBJ2-1
CAITGVAGEVTNYNEQFF
TGTGCCATTACTGGGGTCGCGGGAGAGGTAACGAATTACAATGAGCAGTTCTTC
>TRBD1|NA|TRBV6-7|TRBJ1-2
CARVKTGGRYGYTF
TGTGCCAGGGTAAAGACAGGGGGAAGATATGGCTACACCTTC
>NA|NA|TRBV6-5|TRBJ1-3
CASKGGFSSGNTIYF
TGTGCCAGCAAGGGGGGGTTTAGCTCTGGAAACACCATATATTTT
>NA|NA|TRBV27|TRBJ1-1
CASSLLQGSTEAFF
TGTGCCAGCAGTCTCCTTCAGGGATCCACTGAAGCTTTCTTT
>NA|NA|TRBV4-3|TRBJ2-3
CASSQSRLARDTQYF
TGCGCCAGCAGCCAGAGCAGGTTGGCCCGGGATACGCAGTATTTT
>TRBD2|NA|TRBV7-2|TRBJ2-7
CASRPLAGEPYEQYF
TGTGCCAGCAGGCCCCTAGCGGGAGAGCCCTACGAGCAGTACTTC
>NA|NA|TRBV28|TRBJ1-3
CASSPSLGAGNTIYF
TGTGCCAGCAGTCCTTCTCTAGGAGCTGGAAACACCATATATTTT
>TRBD2|NA|TRBV7-9|TRBJ2-1
CASSLFGGPSGSSYNEQFF
TGTGCCAGCAGCTTATTTGGCGGTCCTAGCGGGAGCTCCTACAATGAGCAGTTCTTC
>TRBD2|NA|TRBV12-3/TRBV12-4|TRBJ2-7
CASSREGHYEQYF
TGTGCCAGCAGCCGGGAGGGACACTACGAGCAGTACTTC
>TRBD1|NA|TRBV9|TRBJ2-7
CASSDGTGSSYEQYF
TGTGCCAGCAGCGATGGGACAGGGAGCTCCTACGAGCAGTACTTC
>TRBD1|NA|TRBV14|TRBJ1-2
CASSLWTGGPLNYGYTF
TGTGCCAGCAGCCTCTGGACAGGGGGCCCCCTTAACTATGGCTACACCTTC
>TRBD2|NA|TRBV7-3|TRBJ2-1
CASRAGTSGGIVRSSYNEQFF
TGTGCCAGCAGGGCCGGGACTAGCGGGGGGATTGTTCGAAGCTCCTACAATGAGCAGTTCTTC
>TRBD2|NA|TRBV10-3|TRBJ2-6
CAIGGTIVKGIFSGANVLTF
TGTGCCATCGGCGGGACTATCGTAAAGGGGATTTTCTCTGGGGCCAACGTCCTGACTTTC
>NA|NA|TRBV19|TRBJ1-2
CASSISGGGLDYTF
TGTGCCAGTAGTATTTCTGGCGGGGGCCTGGACTACACCTTC
>TRBD2|NA|TRBV19|TRBJ2-2
CASAIRTSGRGNTGELFF
TGTGCCAGTGCGATCCGGACTAGCGGGAGAGGGAACACCGGGGAGCTGTTTTTT
>TRBD2|NA|TRBV3-1/TRBV3-2|TRBJ2-1
CASSQGGPGGYEQFF
TGTGCCAGCAGCCAAGGTGGTCCGGGGGGGTATGAGCAGTTCTTC
>NA|NA|TRBV4-1|TRBJ1-1
CASRAGQKNTEAFF
TGCGCCAGCAGAGCCGGACAGAAGAACACTGAAGCTTTCTTT
>TRBD1|NA|TRBV10-3|TRBJ2-3
CAITPGQADTQYF
TGTGCCATCACCCCGGGACAGGCGGATACGCAGTATTTT
>TRBD2|NA|TRBV4-3|TRBJ2-3
CASSQELAGGREGGTDTQYF
TGCGCCAGCAGCCAAGAATTGGCGGGGGGCAGGGAAGGGGGCACAGATACGCAGTATTTT